This TCR beta chain was retrieved from a study of blood T cell repertoires in COVID-19. Study summary: The origin of the acute and convalescent COVID-19 samples was the United States, Italy and Spain. Sources were T cells, B-cell-depleted T cells, or PBMCs; the material itself was cDNA or gDNA.

The germline V and J ends were trimmed by 5 bases and 5 bases, with 18 bases remaining between them. The CDR3 consists of 15 residues. The V gene's germline CDR1 is SEHNR and CDR2 FQNEAQ (reference sequence). This clone was observed a handful of times. Original methodology: Scientists estimated how many nucleated cells there were by amplifying reference gene primers. Assay: immunoSEQ multiplex PCR; the TCRdb copy retains only in-frame clones and omits some. That table supplies the V and J calls and clone size; D and trimming were determined from the DNA. This table has over 200,000 clones, 80% to 85% appearing once.

The clonotype originates from a man aged 50-59 years with active or convalescent COVID-19. The chain employs TRBV7-9 and TRBJ1-1, with D maybe TRBD1 (5 bases). The sequenced sample consisted of peripheral blood. CDR3 loop: CASSPALGEGTEAFF. The CDR3, as DNA: TGTGCCAGCAGCCCAGCCCTAGGGGAGGGGACTGAAGCTTTCTTT. Full variable domain (remainder filled in from reference TRBV7-9 and TRBJ1-1): DTGVSQNPRHKITKRGQNVTFRCDPISEHNRLYWYRQTLGQGPEFLTYFQNEAQLEKSRLLSDRFSAERPKGSFSTLEIQRTEQGDSAMYLCASSPALGEGTEAFFGQGTRLTVV.